This entry features one TCR beta chain sequence. Its antigen is unknown. Base qualities are not recorded, but no much larger clone differs from it by a single base. This sample is drawn from a study of T cells after posttransplantation cyclophosphamide listed by TCRdb under 2016. Broadly, across the study: T cell repertoire reconstitution was tracked by TRB sequencing after myeloablative bone marrow transplantation in which posttransplantation cyclophosphamide was used as GVHD prophylaxis. TRB sequencing was also done on up to about 3 additional blood samples from 2 to 5.2 years after transplant in 3 patients, and on pretransplant blood from 4 patients. Because TRA and TRB clonality were tightly correlated in 8 or 9 samples, subsequent TCR analyses were focused on TRB only. Public TRB sequences were searched against a database of over 3,500 sequences associated with responses to pathogens, tumor antigens, self-antigens and alloantigens. TRB sequencing was performed on blood from all 35 or so PTCy patients with 1-year posttransplant specimens. Antigen receptor sequencing covered samples from roughly 35 PTCy-treated patients and 16 of their related bone marrow donors.

Trimming leaves V shorter by 6 bases and J shorter by 3 bases, with the junction holding 4 bases beyond the gene matches. The CDR3 has 14 amino acids, counting the end cysteine and phenylalanine. Only the CDR3 portion is preserved as DNA: 42 bases, with reading frame beginning at the first base. Per the germline V gene (reference sequence), MNHEY is the CDR1 and SMNVEV is the CDR2. TRB sequencing used genomic DNA with the immunoSEQ assay at survey resolution or the hsTCRB kit. As for the original processing: The immunoSEQ software handled initial read processing, and the LymphoSeq R package was used for repertoire analyses. Clonality was computed as 1 minus normalized Shannon entropy; Gini coefficient was also calculated for each TRB dataset. To infer phenotypes in unsorted samples, TRB sequences from sorted subsets of the recipient or donor were mapped onto the unsorted samples of the same recipient. In TCRdb, the immuneACCESS table is reduced to in-frame sequences with V and J assigned. These tables do not hold every clone; where another copy was compared, an unresolved V gene accounts for under half, and the others remain unexplained. The V and J calls and clone size come from that table; D and trimming were worked out from the DNA. For this sample the table gives around 10,000 clones, of which approximately 90% were detected only once. The ten largest clones represent 26% of the sample.

What the time point label conveys for this sample: posttransplant day relative to BM transplant. The control group consisted of over 10 patients who received myeloablative marrow transplants with methotrexate plus a calcineurin inhibitor and who were sampled 1 year after transplant. Peripheral blood and bone marrow mononuclear cells were isolated by Ficoll-Hypaque density centrifugation and cryopreserved. Summary of the overall study and its limitations: Donor-recipient similarity was low at 1-2 months but rose over the first year, and later blood repertoires were often dominated by donor CD8+ memory clones. The TRB repertoires of T cells infiltrating skin or the GI tract showed only limited overlap with the TRB repertoires found in blood. Across over 40 patients, TRB clonality was highly associated with recipient CMV seropositivity and CMV reactivation, and diversity in PTCy patients was similar to diversity in CNI/methotrexate controls.

Here the chain combines TRBV27 and TRBJ1-1; TRBD1 lines up with 10 middle nucleotides. The clonotype comes from a young adult male patient who received an allogeneic stem cell transplant from an unrelated donor, was CMV-positive, and had no GVHD. After a transplant, some T cells may be of graft donor origin. Sequencing was performed on PBMCs, taken after an allogeneic stem cell transplant with a calcineurin inhibitor and methotrexate. The DNA sequence reads TGTGCCAGCAGCCCGGGACAGGGGTACACTGAAGCTTTCTTT. Translation gives CASSPGQGYTEAFF.